These 15 T cell receptor beta chains were all obtained from the same sample, sequenced in a study of blood T cell repertoires in COVID-19 (dated by TCRdb to about 2020). The receptor library was made with the immunoSEQ multiplex PCR assay. Held by TCRdb, this immuneACCESS table contains in-frame sequences only and omits some clones. Under half of the omission traces to an unresolved V gene where checked; the cause of the rest is unknown. The sample has 200,000 or so clones on record, 86% of them singletons. Together, the top ten hold roughly 2.4% of the sample. Sequencing was done on a sample of peripheral blood. The receptors derive from a woman aged 50 to 65 with acute or convalescent COVID-19.

The chain recombines TRBV9 with TRBJ2-1, with unresolved D. The CDR3 extends over 9 amino acids. The germline V gene has CDR1 SGDLS and CDR2 YYNGEE. CDR3 in amino acids: CVSADEQFF. The CDR3 nucleotides are TGTGTCTCCGCGGATGAGCAGTTCTTC.

The V call is TRBV7-2, the J call TRBJ1-3; D unresolved. V dropped 2 bases and J dropped 4 bases, with 12 bases sitting between them. CDR1 SGHTA and CDR2 FQGNSA come from the germline V gene. This CDR3 has 15 amino acids. This CDR3 reads CASSLFAGSGNTIYF. The CDR3 DNA sequence: TGTGCCAGCAGCTTATTCGCGGGGTCCGGAAACACCATATATTTT.

This clone showed up just once. The V gene is TRBV29-1, the J gene TRBJ1-2; D may be TRBD1 (6 bases). The CDR3 contains 13 residues. Germline V CDR1 and CDR2: SQVTM, ANQGSEA. V lost 5 bases and J lost 11, with 21 bases in between. This chain's CDR3 is CSVPGAASERYTF. The CDR3 nucleotides read TGCAGCGTTCCAGGGGCCGCGAGCGAAAGGTACACCTTC.

The chain combines TRBV19 with TRBJ1-1; TRBD1 aligns across 10 bases. V lost 7 bases, J lost 4 bases, and 9 bases stayed unmatched. Germline CDR1 reads LNHDA; CDR2 reads SQIVND (reference sequence). This CDR3 spans 15 amino acids. The CDR3 DNA is TGTGCCAGTAACCATCCGGGACAGGGGAGCACTGAAGCTTTCTTT. Translating it yields CASNHPGQGSTEAFF.

A single count supports this clone. This sequence joins TRBV3-1 (or the pseudogene TRBV3-2) and TRBJ1-5; 7 nucleotides align to TRBD1. The CDR3 runs 14 residues. Germline-derived CDR1 and CDR2 are LGHDT and YNNKEL (reference sequence). The ends lost 4 bases at V and 9 bases at J; junction bases unmatched: 9. CDR3 in amino acids: CASSPDRALRPQHF. CDR3 sequence (DNA): TGTGCCAGCAGCCCCGACAGGGCCCTTCGGCCCCAGCATTTT.

This clone was seen once. The chain uses TRBV4-2 and TRBJ2-2; 8 positions match TRBD2. V lost 0 bases to trimming and J lost 3 bases; unmatched junction nucleotides: 12. The germline gives CDR1 LGHNA, CDR2 YNFKEQ. The CDR3 is 19 amino acids. This CDR3 reads CASSQERPAGVLDTGELFF. Here the CDR3 DNA reads TGTGCCAGCAGCCAAGAGAGGCCAGCGGGAGTCCTAGACACCGGGGAGCTGTTTTTT.

V is TRBV6-1 and J is TRBJ2-3, with D tentatively TRBD2 (6 bases). Trimming stripped 3 bases from V and 2 bases from J, with 12 bases between. Germline values: CDR1 MNHNS, CDR2 SASEGT. This CDR3 is 15 amino acids long. CDR3 loop: CASSDQGLITDTQYF. In DNA, the CDR3 is TGTGCCAGCAGTGATCAGGGACTGATCACAGATACGCAGTATTTT.

The V call is TRBV7-8, the J call TRBJ1-6; no firm D call. Germline values: CDR1 SGHVS, CDR2 FQNEAQ. The CDR3 consists of 14 residues. V was clipped by 1 base and J by 8 bases, with 9 bases between them. Here the CDR3 reads CASSLEAGYSPLHF. DNA of the CDR3: TGTGCCAGCAGCTTAGAGGCGGGGTATTCACCCCTCCACTTT.

In its sample, this clone was seen a few times. The chain joins TRBV6-5 to TRBJ1-3; no clear D gene. The CDR3 has 14 amino acids. Looked up from germline, CDR1 is MNHEY and CDR2 is SVGAGI. Trimming pared 7 bases from V and 0 bases from J, leaving 10 bases between. DNA of the CDR3: TGTGCCAGCACCGATGGCCGCTCTGGAAACACCATATATTTT. Its translation is CASTDGRSGNTIYF.

The rearrangement joins TRBV6-6 to TRBJ2-2, with a tentative D call TRBD1 (5 bases). Trimming removed 6 bases at V and 2 bases at J, with 7 bases between. The CDR3 covers 13 residues. Germline lookup yields CDR1 MNHNY and CDR2 SVGAGI (reference sequence). The CDR3 loop reads CASRGPNTGELFF. CDR3 nucleotide sequence: TGTGCCAGCAGGGGGCCTAACACCGGGGAGCTGTTTTTT.

The V call is TRBV30, the J call TRBJ1-5; TRBD1 agrees at 7 bases. The CDR3 spans 14 residues. With V trimmed by 6 bases and J by 6 bases, 11 bases remained unmatched. Germline CDR1 is GTSNPN and CDR2 is SVGIG (reference sequence). Here the CDR3 reads CACTTGKGGQPQHF. The CDR3 bases are TGTGCCTGTACGACAGGGAAGGGTGGTCAGCCCCAGCATTTT.

This chain connects TRBV19 to TRBJ1-1; D remains ambiguous. Germline CDR1 reads LNHDA; CDR2 reads SQIVND (reference sequence). V was shortened by 8 bases and J by 1 base, with 14 bases between the two germline ends. The CDR3 totals 14 residues. In DNA form, the CDR3 reads TGTGCCAGTCTCCCGGGGAGCCCGAACACTGAAGCTTTCTTT. It yields the protein CASLPGSPNTEAFF.

V usage is TRBV5-1 and J usage is TRBJ2-3; 7 bases are a match to TRBD2. In germline, CDR1 is SGHRS, CDR2 YFSETQ. The CDR3 has 14 amino acids. The trim removed 3 bases at V and 2 bases at J, leaving 3 bases unmatched. The DNA for the CDR3 is TGCGCCAGCAGCTGGGGACTATACACAGATACGCAGTATTTT. It encodes CASSWGLYTDTQYF.

V and J are TRBV12-5 and TRBJ2-5; D unclear. The CDR3 is made up of 13 amino acids. The V end was cut by 1 base, the J end by 5 bases, with 8 bases between. Looked up from germline, CDR1 is LGHNT and CDR2 is FRNRAP. In DNA form, the CDR3 reads TGTGCTAGTGGTTTGGGGCAGTTTGAGACCCAGTACTTC. Its translation is CASGLGQFETQYF.

Only one count was recorded for this clone. The chain carries TRBV6-1 and TRBJ1-5; D might be TRBD1 (6 bases). V was pared by 4 bases and J by 0 bases, with 16 bases between. Per the germline V gene, CDR1 is MNHNS and CDR2 is SASEGT. There are 17 residues in the CDR3. CDR3 protein: CASSGGRRTDSNQPQHF. The CDR3 DNA reads as TGTGCCAGCAGTGGAGGACGCCGGACAGATAGCAATCAGCCCCAGCATTTT.